A selection of T cell receptor beta chains follows, all from one sample in a study of blood T cell repertoires in COVID-19. TCRdb's table, derived via immunoSEQ multiplex PCR, lists solely in-frame clones and lacks some. The sample contains a few hundred thousand clones, approximately 90% of which appear only once. The specimen sequenced was peripheral blood. These receptors were obtained from a man in his thirties or forties with acute or convalescent COVID-19. Both conserved end residues are part of each CDR3. Each record gives: J gene, clone size, D gene, V gene, CDR3 DNA, CDR3 protein. D genes are given only for firm matches. A row's size may be missing; if present it is once, few, many or a size class.

TRBJ1-1 . . TRBV30 TGTGCCTGGAGCCCCGGGATCACTGAAGCTTTCTTT CAWSPGITEAFF
TRBJ1-1 . TRBD1 TRBV30 TGTGCCTGGAGGGGGACAGGGGCCGTCATGAACACTGAAGCTTTCTTT CAWRGTGAVMNTEAFF
TRBJ2-1 . . TRBV19 TGTGCCAGTAGGGTTACTTCGACAGACCCCTACAATGAGCAGTTCTTC CASRVTSTDPYNEQFF
TRBJ1-1 . . TRBV7-9 TGTGCCAGCAGCTTAACTAACACTGAAGCTTTCTTT CASSLTNTEAFF
TRBJ1-5 . . TRBV10-1 TGCGCCAGCAGTGAGTCTAGAGATCAGCCCCAGCATTTT CASSESRDQPQHF
TRBJ2-2 . . TRBV19 TGTGCCAGTAGTCCACGAGAGTCCTTTAAGCTGTTTTTT CASSPRESFKLFF
TRBJ2-1 . TRBD1 TRBV5-1 TGCGCCAGCAGGGAAGGACAGGGGGCCTACAATGAGCAGTTCTTC CASREGQGAYNEQFF
TRBJ2-5 . TRBD2 TRBV4-2 TGTGCCAGCAGCCCGGGACTAGCGGGAGGAAGTCTACAAGAGACCCAGTACTTC CASSPGLAGGSLQETQYF
TRBJ2-5 . . TRBV18 TGTGCCAGCTCACGAAACAGCCAAGAGACCCAGTACTTC CASSRNSQETQYF
TRBJ1-1 . . TRBV6-4 TGTGCCAGCAGTGACTCGAGTCGGAGGGGTGAAGCTTTCTTT CASSDSSRRGEAFF
TRBJ2-3 . . TRBV7-9 TGTGCCAGCAGCTTAGCTTTGCGGACGCAGTATTTT CASSLALRTQYF
TRBJ1-4 . TRBD1 TRBV2 TGTGCCAGCAGGTGGCAGGGGGGAGAAAAACTGTTTTTT CASRWQGGEKLFF
TRBJ1-1 . . TRBV7-3 TGTGCCAGCAGCTTATTGGGGGGGAACACTGAAGCTTTCTTT CASSLLGGNTEAFF
TRBJ1-6 . TRBD1 TRBV5-6 TGTGCCAGCATCAACAGGGGGAGAAATTCACCCCTCCACTTT CASINRGRNSPLHF
TRBJ2-3 . TRBD2 TRBV4-1 TGCGCCAGCAGCCAAGGGGCGGGGGGCACAGATACGCAGTATTTT CASSQGAGGTDTQYF
TRBJ1-5 few . TRBV5-1 TGCGCCAGCAGCTTAGGTCTTGGAGATCAGCCCCAGCATTTT CASSLGLGDQPQHF
TRBJ1-4 . TRBD1 TRBV5-8 TGTGCCAGCAGCTTGGGATTACAGGGGTATGAAAAACTGTTTTTT CASSLGLQGYEKLFF
TRBJ1-1 . TRBD1 TRBV19 TGTGCCAGTAGTGTTGGACAGGGCAGCACTGAAGCTTTCTTT CASSVGQGSTEAFF
TRBJ2-3 . TRBD2 TRBV4-1 TGCGCCAGCAGCCAAGGCCCTAGCGGGAACACCTATACGCAGTATTTT CASSQGPSGNTYTQYF
TRBJ2-2 . . TRBV19 TGTGCCAGTATCCAACGGGGGGCAGGAGGTAAAGGGGAGCTGTTTTTT CASIQRGAGGKGELFF
TRBJ2-2 once . TRBV2 TGTGCCAGCAACAGAGAGAACACCGGGGAGCTGTTTTTT CASNRENTGELFF
TRBJ2-7 . TRBD2 TRBV19 TGTGCCAGTAGTATAGATCTTGCCGGGGGGACGTACGAGCAGTACTTC CASSIDLAGGTYEQYF
TRBJ2-3 once . TRBV28 TGTGCCAGTTTCAGACAAAGTCGCGGCGGGGCAGATACGCAGTATTTT CASFRQSRGGADTQYF
TRBJ1-1 . . TRBV7-8 TGTGCCAGCAGCCCGCGGGCTCCTGGGGCTTTCTTT CASSPRAPGAFF
TRBJ1-1 . . TRBV2 TGTGCCAGCAGTGAAGCGAGGGGGACACCGAACACTGAAGCTTTCTTT CASSEARGTPNTEAFF
TRBJ1-4 . TRBD1 TRBV6-5 TGTGCCAGCAGCTCGCGACAGGGGAAACTGTTTTTT CASSSRQGKLFF